Sequencing of this TCR beta chain was carried out in a study of T cell changes during pregnancy in multiple sclerosis. Sequencing was performed with immunoSEQ multiplex PCR; in TCRdb, only in-frame clones are kept and a portion is missing. The sample yields 4,800 or so clones, roughly 80% seen once. CDR1 is LGHNA, CDR2 YNFKEQ, per germline. CDR3 size: 16 residues. Deletions cut 3 bases from V and 4 bases from J, with 16 bases between. The J gene is TRBJ2-1, the V gene TRBV4-2; D remains ambiguous. Sequenced here: CD8+ T cells from peripheral blood mononuclear cells, sampled in the second trimester of pregnancy. The TCR originated in a female donor in good health, enrolled as a control in a pregnancy study. The CDR3 bases are TGTGCCAGCAGCCAGGGTGATAGCCCTGCTTACAATGAGCAGTTCTTC. This sequence encodes CASSQGDSPAYNEQFF.